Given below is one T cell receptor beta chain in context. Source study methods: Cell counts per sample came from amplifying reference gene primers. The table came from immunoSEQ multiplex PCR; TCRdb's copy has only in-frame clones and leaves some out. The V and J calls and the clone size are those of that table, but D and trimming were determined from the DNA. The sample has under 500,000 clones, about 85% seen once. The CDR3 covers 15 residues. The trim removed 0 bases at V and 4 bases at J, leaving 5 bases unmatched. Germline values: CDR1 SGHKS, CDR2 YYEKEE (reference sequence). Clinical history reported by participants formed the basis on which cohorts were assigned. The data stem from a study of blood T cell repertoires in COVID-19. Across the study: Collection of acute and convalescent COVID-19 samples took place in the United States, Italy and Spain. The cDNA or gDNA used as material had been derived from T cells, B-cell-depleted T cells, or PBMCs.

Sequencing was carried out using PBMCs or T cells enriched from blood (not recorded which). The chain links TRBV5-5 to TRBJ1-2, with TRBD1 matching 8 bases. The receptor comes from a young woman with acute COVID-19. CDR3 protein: CASSLGYRGAYGYTF. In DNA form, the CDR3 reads TGTGCCAGCAGCTTGGGTTACAGGGGGGCCTATGGCTACACCTTC.